Sequencing of this T cell receptor beta chain was carried out in a study of regulatory T cells in long-lasting Graves disease. Study as a whole: Over 5 years of antithyroid drugs plus positive TSH receptor antibodies defined persistent Graves' disease. Study-wide points: Newly diagnosed disease favored TRBV20-1 and TRBJ2-1 over persistent disease. Study of thyroid tissue was not done, with only peripheral blood studied.

Time point meaning: persistent/refractory GD, antithyroid drugs over 5 years with positive TRAb. There was RNA extracted from PBMCs, and the TCR library was made from it. Arm-PCR with iRepertoire HTBI primers amplified the CDR3 regions for these TCR beta libraries. Original processing notes: Gene usage covered 62 TRBV and roughly 13 TRBJ segments. MiXCR, run by TCRdb on the multiplex PCR reads, gives a single entry per CDR3 protein. TCRdb assigned the V and J calls; the authors' analysis was not used. Among over 350,000 distinct CDR3 sequences listed, less than 25% were seen once. This clonotype came up many times. Its antigen is unknown. The length of the CDR3 is 14 residues. With 6 bases clipped from V and 1 base from J, the junction kept 3 bases outside the gene matches. Germline CDR1 SGHTA, CDR2 FQGNSA.

The receptor was isolated from a female donor with Graves disease. The chain uses TRBV7-2 and TRBJ1-1, with 9 nucleotides matching TRBD1. The input for sequencing was peripheral blood mononuclear cells (PBMCs), taken when the disease was refractory, from a patient treated with antithyroid drugs. CDR3 bases: TGTGCCAGCAGTGCACAGGGGGCGAACACTGAAGCTTTCTTT. As protein: CASSAQGANTEAFF.